This is a list of T cell receptor beta chains from one sample in a study of OX40 agonist ivuxolimab in advanced cancers. Assay used: immunoSEQ multiplex PCR; TCRdb lists only in-frame clones, some missing. Among 60,000 to 70,000 clones listed, roughly 87% were seen once. The starting material was CD4+ or CD8+ T cells sorted from blood, obtained in a trial of the OX40 agonist ivuxolimab. The source of these receptors is an adult with an advanced solid tumor such as melanoma, head and neck, liver or kidney cancer. Both conserved end residues are trimmed from each CDR3. Each record gives: V gene, J gene, D gene, CDR3 protein. D genes are given only for firm matches.

TRBV19	TRBJ1-1	-	ASSMGGANTEAF
TRBV19	TRBJ2-1	-	ASRGSPYNEQF
TRBV7-3	TRBJ2-1	-	ASSPGTGYNEQF
TRBV4-1	TRBJ1-1	-	ASSQEVRVNTEAF
TRBV27	TRBJ2-2	-	ASSLVGTGELF
TRBV27	TRBJ1-2	-	ASSSIDSSYGYT
TRBV7-6	TRBJ2-7	TRBD2	ASSIKLGGADAQY
TRBV14	TRBJ1-4	-	ASSQDVQTNEKLF
TRBV30	TRBJ1-4	-	AWSGQMNEKLF
TRBV27	TRBJ2-2	TRBD2	ASGSTSGRPGELF
TRBV28	TRBJ2-5	TRBD2	ASSPYSGSWAQY
TRBV28	TRBJ1-5	-	ASSFATLGVSNQPQH
TRBV5-1	TRBJ2-3	TRBD2	ASSPPKGGSGTDTQY
TRBV19	TRBJ1-1	-	ASRGPGTQAF
TRBV2	TRBJ2-2	TRBD1	ASSEGQGAGELF
TRBV6-5	TRBJ2-1	-	ASSRQGGNEQF
TRBV7-9	TRBJ1-4	-	ASSLVLRSLNEKLF
TRBV11-1	-	TRBD1	ASSLESGGEQY
TRBV11-2	TRBJ1-6	-	ASSLDGLGIGSPLH
TRBV25-1	TRBJ1-4	-	ASKPPENEKLF
TRBV27	TRBJ1-6	TRBD1	ASSLQGAGSPLH
TRBV7-9	TRBJ2-7	-	ASSLEGGEQY
TRBV13	TRBJ1-1	-	ASSPSRGEAF
TRBV9	TRBJ2-7	TRBD1	ASSVEGQWSYEQY
TRBV4-1	TRBJ1-1	-	ASSHKGQGRI
TRBV29-1	TRBJ2-1	TRBD2	SVEGLGLAGNYNEQF
TRBV18	TRBJ2-5	-	ASSPRPGTHQETQY
TRBV4-1	TRBJ2-7	-	ASSQEGGSSYEQY
TRBV27	TRBJ1-2	TRBD1	ASSPGGLYYGYT
TRBV5-1	TRBJ2-7	-	ASSLEGIRARGYEQY
TRBV19	TRBJ2-7	TRBD2	ASSPLAESYEQY
TRBV27	TRBJ2-7	-	ASSLSPQNEQY
TRBV7-3	-	-	ASSPAGTGELF
TRBV19	TRBJ2-6	TRBD2	ASDDAGGPFGANVLT
TRBV4-1	TRBJ2-5	-	ASSGADQETQY
TRBV6-5	TRBJ1-1	TRBD1	ASSPDRGPTEAF
TRBV30	TRBJ2-7	-	AWSLQGLGEQY
TRBV28	TRBJ2-7	-	ASRGTGTYEQY
TRBV7-9	TRBJ2-2	-	ASSRAPGELF
TRBV7-8	TRBJ2-2	-	ASSSYTGTGELF
TRBV19	TRBJ1-2	TRBD1	ASSIGDRAVNGYT
TRBV13	TRBJ1-1	-	ASSLDSENTEAF
TRBV7-9	TRBJ2-3	-	ASTRGTISTDTQY
TRBV2	TRBJ2-1	TRBD1	AIGDRAYNEQF
TRBV4-1	TRBJ2-5	-	ASSQDLESRKD
TRBV7-6	TRBJ2-5	-	ASSLGLRETQY
TRBV7-9	TRBJ2-7	-	ASSLVDNEQY
TRBV13	TRBJ2-7	TRBD2	ASSSRLAGSAYEQY
TRBV19	TRBJ1-5	-	ASSIPSTLVHSNQPQH
TRBV5-1	TRBJ2-3	-	ASSLWDGLGTDTQY